This T cell receptor (beta chain) came from a study of cytomegalovirus exposure and HLA in healthy donors. Study context: Unique TCRs from HLA-typed donors, 65 million to 85 million of them, were held in an early data release.

Researchers ran the PCR with 60 Vbeta and 13 Jbeta primers. Study processing details: Roughly 10 million shared chains were among approximately 80 million unique TCR beta chains counted in a later analysis. Only in-frame clones appear in the TCRdb table, and some are missing; sequencing was by immunoSEQ multiplex PCR. V and J calls and clone size are those listed in that table; D and trimming were worked out from the DNA. This sample has 100,000 to 140,000 clones; approximately 80% occur once, and the top ten carry about 4.3%. The germline V gene has CDR1 SGHVS and CDR2 FNYEAQ. Deletions cut 1 base from V and 3 bases from J, with 13 bases between. The CDR3 runs to 16 residues. This clone was seen once.

The source material was PBMCs. This rearrangement joins TRBV7-6 to TRBJ2-1; D call uncertain. The TCR originated in a male donor in good health and CMV-seronegative. The CDR3 loop reads CASSLVPRGNYNEQFF. The DNA for the CDR3 is TGTGCCAGCAGCTTAGTTCCTCGCGGAAACTACAATGAGCAGTTCTTC. Drawing the rest from reference TRBV7-6 and TRBJ2-1, the complete variable domain is GAGVSQSPRYKVTKRGQDVALRCDPISGHVSLYWYRQALGQGPEFLTYFNYEAQQDKSGLPNDRFSAERPEGSISTLTIQRTEQRDSAMYRCASSLVPRGNYNEQFFGPGTRLTVL.